Detailed here is one T cell receptor (beta chain). Antigen unknown. As the CDR3 is not closed by the conserved phenylalanine or tryptophan, this likely results from a read error. V lost 0 bases to trimming and J lost 1 base, with 13 bases between them. CDR3 length: 16 amino acids. Per the germline V gene, CDR1 is SGDLS and CDR2 is YYNGEE. These data are taken from a study of CD8 T cells in ankylosing spondylitis. Points from the study as a whole: As reported, disease-linked clones showed significant enrichment in matched ankylosing spondylitis synovial fluid. Disease-linked clones had a CD8+ phenotype and relatively low frequency in peripheral blood. A TCR beta motif of under ten highly homologous variants seemed to mark ankylosing spondylitis blood.

Molecular-barcoded quantitative 5'-RACE produced these TCR beta libraries. MiXCR, applied by TCRdb to the 5' RACE reads, yields one record per CDR3 protein. The sample holds 30,000 to 40,000 distinct CDR3 sequences, approximately 3% seen once. The TCR originated in a male donor with ankylosing spondylitis or in good health (not recorded which). V gene TRBV9 combines with J gene TRBJ2-5; TRBD1 is a possible D gene (5 bases). Source material: blood, either unsorted or a sorted T cell fraction (not recorded which). The CDR3: CASSVGSGWIQETQYV. The CDR3 nucleotides are TGTGCCAGCAGCGTAGGGTCAGGGTGGATCCAAGAGACCCAGTACGTC.